A selection of T cell receptor beta chains follows, all from one sample in a study of CD8 T cells in Susac syndrome. Each CDR3 protein gets one entry after TCRdb re-called the immunoSEQ multiplex PCR reads with MiXCR. In the table there are 190,000 or so distinct CDR3 sequences, around 96% of which are singletons. Sequencing was done on a sample of CD4+ T cells from PBMCs. These receptors originate from a human donor with multiple sclerosis. Both conserved end residues are part of each CDR3. D genes are given only for firm matches. Rows may omit the clone size; those that give it use once, few, many or a size class.

CDR3 length: 13
D gene: -
clone size: once
V gene: TRBV10-3
J gene: TRBJ1-2
CDR3 protein: CAAKGEGNYGYTF
CDR3 DNA: TGTGCCGCCAAAGGGGAGGGAAACTATGGCTACACCTTC

CDR3 length: 16
D gene: -
clone size: -
V gene: TRBV2
J gene: TRBJ2-6
CDR3 protein: CASRARGNRGANVLTF
CDR3 DNA: TGTGCCAGCAGGGCCCGGGGGAATAGGGGGGCCAACGTCCTGACTTTC

CDR3 length: 14
D gene: -
clone size: once
V gene: TRBV19
J gene: TRBJ2-3
CDR3 protein: CASSSREQRDTQYF
CDR3 DNA: TGTGCCAGTAGTTCCCGGGAGCAGCGAGATACGCAGTATTTT

CDR3 length: 15
D gene: TRBD2
clone size: -
V gene: TRBV20-1
J gene: TRBJ2-3
CDR3 protein: CSARGRRGGRDTQYF
CDR3 DNA: TGCAGTGCTAGAGGGCGGCGGGGGGGTAGAGATACGCAGTATTTT

CDR3 length: 13
D gene: -
clone size: -
V gene: TRBV15
J gene: TRBJ1-2
CDR3 protein: CATSSPPLYGYTF
CDR3 DNA: TGTGCCACCAGCAGTCCCCCCCTTTATGGCTACACCTTC

CDR3 length: 14
D gene: -
clone size: -
V gene: TRBV20-1
J gene: TRBJ2-7
CDR3 protein: CSATRAQRSYEQYF
CDR3 DNA: TGCAGTGCCACCCGGGCGCAGAGAAGCTACGAGCAGTACTTC

CDR3 length: 12
D gene: TRBD1
clone size: once
V gene: TRBV12-5
J gene: TRBJ1-2
CDR3 protein: CASGYRGDGYTF
CDR3 DNA: TGTGCTAGTGGTTACAGGGGCGATGGCTACACCTTC

CDR3 length: 13
D gene: -
clone size: once
V gene: TRBV20-1
J gene: TRBJ1-5
CDR3 protein: CSARSGTYQPQHF
CDR3 DNA: TGCAGTGCAAGAAGTGGGACATATCAGCCCCAGCATTTT

CDR3 length: 14
D gene: -
clone size: -
V gene: TRBV12-3/TRBV12-4
J gene: TRBJ2-1
CDR3 protein: CASSRQGSYNEQFF
CDR3 DNA: TGTGCCAGCAGTCGTCAGGGGTCTTACAATGAGCAGTTCTTC

CDR3 length: 14
D gene: -
clone size: -
V gene: TRBV9
J gene: TRBJ2-7
CDR3 protein: CASSVGSGTYEQYF
CDR3 DNA: TGTGCCAGCAGCGTAGGGTCCGGCACCTACGAGCAGTACTTC

CDR3 length: 14
D gene: -
clone size: -
V gene: TRBV5-1
J gene: TRBJ1-1
CDR3 protein: CASSRQNGDTEAFF
CDR3 DNA: TGCGCCAGCAGCCGTCAGAACGGGGACACTGAAGCTTTCTTT

CDR3 length: 15
D gene: -
clone size: once
V gene: TRBV3-1
J gene: TRBJ2-5
CDR3 protein: CASSQEIRAQETQYF
CDR3 DNA: TGTGCCAGCAGCCAAGAAATCAGGGCCCAAGAGACCCAGTACTTC

CDR3 length: 13
D gene: -
clone size: -
V gene: TRBV30
J gene: TRBJ1-5
CDR3 protein: CAWTSDRHQPQHF
CDR3 DNA: TGTGCCTGGACCTCCGACAGACATCAGCCCCAGCATTTT

CDR3 length: 11
D gene: -
clone size: -
V gene: TRBV3-1
J gene: TRBJ2-1
CDR3 protein: CASTLGWKQFF
CDR3 DNA: TGTGCCAGCACACTCGGGTGGAAGCAGTTCTTC

CDR3 length: 14
D gene: -
clone size: -
V gene: TRBV9
J gene: TRBJ2-7
CDR3 protein: CASSVDMNSYEQYF
CDR3 DNA: TGTGCCAGCAGCGTAGATATGAATTCCTACGAGCAGTACTTC

CDR3 length: 16
D gene: TRBD1
clone size: -
V gene: TRBV23-1
J gene: TRBJ2-7
CDR3 protein: CASSQIPGQSSYEQYF
CDR3 DNA: TGCGCCAGCAGTCAAATCCCGGGACAGAGCTCCTACGAGCAGTACTTC

CDR3 length: 16
D gene: -
clone size: -
V gene: TRBV5-1
J gene: TRBJ1-1
CDR3 protein: CASSPRFGSLNTEAFF
CDR3 DNA: TGCGCCAGCAGCCCCAGGTTTGGCAGCTTGAACACTGAAGCTTTCTTT

CDR3 length: 14
D gene: TRBD1
clone size: -
V gene: TRBV7-3
J gene: TRBJ1-2
CDR3 protein: CASSKGQGDAGYTF
CDR3 DNA: TGTGCCAGCAGCAAGGGACAGGGTGATGCTGGCTACACCTTC

CDR3 length: 16
D gene: TRBD1
clone size: -
V gene: TRBV29-1
J gene: TRBJ1-1
CDR3 protein: CSVVPGQEASYDEAFF
CDR3 DNA: TGCAGCGTTGTTCCGGGACAGGAAGCGTCTTACGATGAAGCTTTCTTT

CDR3 length: 14
D gene: -
clone size: -
V gene: TRBV14
J gene: TRBJ2-1
CDR3 protein: CASSTLGTYNEQFF
CDR3 DNA: TGTGCCAGCAGTACCCTCGGGACCTACAATGAGCAGTTCTTC

CDR3 length: 15
D gene: -
clone size: -
V gene: TRBV29-1
J gene: TRBJ2-1
CDR3 protein: CSVVRDAGSYNEQFF
CDR3 DNA: TGCAGCGTTGTTCGGGACGCCGGCTCCTACAATGAGCAGTTCTTC

CDR3 length: 13
D gene: -
clone size: -
V gene: TRBV20-1
J gene: TRBJ2-1
CDR3 protein: CSAGYREYNEQFF
CDR3 DNA: TGCAGTGCTGGATACAGGGAGTACAATGAGCAGTTCTTC

CDR3 length: 15
D gene: TRBD1
clone size: -
V gene: TRBV2
J gene: TRBJ2-5
CDR3 protein: CASSETEQGGETQYF
CDR3 DNA: TGTGCCAGCAGTGAAACCGAACAGGGGGGAGAGACCCAGTACTTC

CDR3 length: 14
D gene: TRBD1
clone size: -
V gene: TRBV6-5
J gene: TRBJ1-2
CDR3 protein: CASSSADRGSGYTF
CDR3 DNA: TGTGCCAGCAGTTCTGCGGACAGGGGCAGTGGCTACACCTTC

CDR3 length: 13
D gene: -
clone size: -
V gene: TRBV30
J gene: TRBJ2-7
CDR3 protein: CAWSGVLGYEQYF
CDR3 DNA: TGTGCCTGGAGTGGAGTCCTCGGCTACGAGCAGTACTTC

CDR3 length: 12
D gene: -
clone size: -
V gene: TRBV12-3/TRBV12-4
J gene: TRBJ1-2
CDR3 protein: CASSFSAGDDTF
CDR3 DNA: TGTGCCAGCAGTTTTTCGGCAGGGGACGACACCTTC

CDR3 length: 11
D gene: -
clone size: -
V gene: TRBV20-1
J gene: TRBJ1-1
CDR3 protein: CSSGTNTEAFF
CDR3 DNA: TGCAGTTCCGGGACTAACACTGAAGCTTTCTTT

CDR3 length: 15
D gene: TRBD2
clone size: -
V gene: TRBV3-1
J gene: TRBJ2-3
CDR3 protein: CASSHIERGGGTQYF
CDR3 DNA: TGTGCCAGCAGCCATATCGAGCGGGGGGGCGGAACGCAGTATTTT

CDR3 length: 11
D gene: -
clone size: -
V gene: TRBV11-2
J gene: TRBJ2-5
CDR3 protein: CASSSIRTQYF
CDR3 DNA: TGTGCCAGTTCAAGCATCCGGACCCAGTACTTC

CDR3 length: 14
D gene: -
clone size: -
V gene: TRBV28
J gene: TRBJ2-1
CDR3 protein: CASSHGGSVDEQFF
CDR3 DNA: TGTGCCAGCAGTCACGGAGGGTCGGTCGATGAGCAGTTCTTC

CDR3 length: 15
D gene: -
clone size: -
V gene: TRBV6-5
J gene: TRBJ1-1
CDR3 protein: CASSSPGLRDTEAFF
CDR3 DNA: TGTGCCAGCAGTTCTCCGGGACTCCGGGACACTGAAGCTTTCTTT

CDR3 length: 14
D gene: -
clone size: -
V gene: TRBV25-1
J gene: TRBJ1-2
CDR3 protein: CASSRDGTLDGYTF
CDR3 DNA: TGTGCCAGCAGCCGAGACGGGACTTTGGATGGCTACACCTTC

CDR3 length: 11
D gene: -
clone size: once
V gene: TRBV14
J gene: TRBJ1-1
CDR3 protein: CASSQVGRAFF
CDR3 DNA: TGTGCCAGCAGCCAAGTAGGGAGAGCTTTCTTT

CDR3 length: 13
D gene: -
clone size: -
V gene: TRBV29-1
J gene: TRBJ1-1
CDR3 protein: CSVPDGSNTEAFF
CDR3 DNA: TGCAGCGTGCCGGACGGTTCGAACACTGAAGCTTTCTTT

CDR3 length: 14
D gene: TRBD1
clone size: -
V gene: TRBV7-9
J gene: TRBJ1-2
CDR3 protein: CASSFGSRGRGYTF
CDR3 DNA: TGTGCCAGCAGCTTCGGAAGCAGGGGGCGCGGCTACACCTTC

CDR3 length: 12
D gene: -
clone size: -
V gene: TRBV30
J gene: TRBJ2-2
CDR3 protein: CAWSRVPGELFF
CDR3 DNA: TGTGCCTGGAGTCGCGTCCCCGGGGAGCTGTTTTTT

CDR3 length: 12
D gene: -
clone size: once
V gene: TRBV20-1
J gene: TRBJ2-1
CDR3 protein: CSARLVYNEQFF
CDR3 DNA: TGCAGTGCCCGGCTGGTTTACAATGAGCAGTTCTTC

CDR3 length: 14
D gene: -
clone size: -
V gene: TRBV3-1
J gene: TRBJ2-7
CDR3 protein: CASSWTADGNEQYF
CDR3 DNA: TGTGCCAGCAGCTGGACAGCGGACGGAAACGAGCAGTACTTC

CDR3 length: 15
D gene: -
clone size: -
V gene: TRBV29-1
J gene: TRBJ2-3
CDR3 protein: CSVKKGPEGTDTQYF
CDR3 DNA: TGCAGCGTTAAGAAAGGGCCCGAGGGGACAGATACGCAGTATTTT

CDR3 length: 15
D gene: TRBD1
clone size: -
V gene: TRBV13
J gene: TRBJ1-5
CDR3 protein: CASSRGQGKEQPQHF
CDR3 DNA: TGTGCCAGCTCCCGGGGACAGGGGAAGGAACAGCCCCAGCATTTT

CDR3 length: 13
D gene: TRBD1
clone size: -
V gene: TRBV12-3/TRBV12-4
J gene: TRBJ1-2
CDR3 protein: CASSEQGVYGYTF
CDR3 DNA: TGTGCCAGCAGTGAACAGGGGGTCTATGGCTACACCTTC

CDR3 length: 15
D gene: -
clone size: -
V gene: TRBV27
J gene: TRBJ2-6
CDR3 protein: CASTTEASGANVLTF
CDR3 DNA: TGTGCCAGCACCACCGAGGCGTCTGGGGCCAACGTCCTGACTTTC

CDR3 length: 13
D gene: -
clone size: -
V gene: TRBV29-1
J gene: TRBJ2-1
CDR3 protein: CSVDKPGVHEQFF
CDR3 DNA: TGCAGCGTTGATAAGCCGGGAGTGCACGAGCAGTTCTTC

CDR3 length: 13
D gene: -
clone size: -
V gene: TRBV6-4
J gene: TRBJ2-3
CDR3 protein: CASSEVVGAWRYF
CDR3 DNA: TGTGCCAGCAGTGAAGTGGTCGGGGCCTGGAGATATTTT

CDR3 length: 12
D gene: -
clone size: -
V gene: TRBV29-1
J gene: TRBJ2-5
CDR3 protein: CSSRLGGETQYF
CDR3 DNA: TGCAGCTCCCGACTCGGCGGAGAGACCCAGTACTTC

CDR3 length: 12
D gene: -
clone size: -
V gene: TRBV19
J gene: TRBJ1-1
CDR3 protein: CASSLRRDEAFF
CDR3 DNA: TGTGCCAGTAGTTTGCGCAGAGATGAAGCTTTCTTT

CDR3 length: 15
D gene: -
clone size: -
V gene: TRBV5-4
J gene: TRBJ2-3
CDR3 protein: CASSPYGDSTDTQYF
CDR3 DNA: TGTGCCAGCAGCCCCTATGGCGATAGCACAGATACGCAGTATTTT

CDR3 length: 12
D gene: -
clone size: few
V gene: TRBV30
J gene: TRBJ1-2
CDR3 protein: CAWTGGEGGYTF
CDR3 DNA: TGTGCCTGGACTGGGGGGGAGGGAGGCTACACCTTC

CDR3 length: 13
D gene: -
clone size: -
V gene: TRBV3-1
J gene: TRBJ2-4
CDR3 protein: CASSPSAVAIQYF
CDR3 DNA: TGTGCCAGCAGCCCGTCGGCGGTGGCCATTCAGTACTTC

CDR3 length: 15
D gene: TRBD1
clone size: -
V gene: TRBV24-1
J gene: TRBJ2-7
CDR3 protein: CATSAPGQGAREQYF
CDR3 DNA: TGTGCCACCAGTGCGCCGGGACAGGGGGCGAGAGAGCAGTACTTC

CDR3 length: 15
D gene: TRBD1
clone size: -
V gene: TRBV3-1
J gene: TRBJ2-3
CDR3 protein: CASSQPGQGEDTQYF
CDR3 DNA: TGTGCCAGCAGCCAACCGGGACAGGGGGAAGATACGCAGTATTTT

CDR3 length: 17
D gene: -
clone size: -
V gene: TRBV12-5
J gene: TRBJ1-1
CDR3 protein: CASGLGTSDLRDTEAFF
CDR3 DNA: TGTGCTAGTGGTTTGGGGACTTCGGACCTGAGGGACACTGAAGCTTTCTTT

CDR3 length: 10
D gene: -
clone size: -
V gene: TRBV29-1
J gene: TRBJ1-1
CDR3 protein: CSVEYSQLLF
CDR3 DNA: TGCAGCGTTGAATATTCTCAGCTGCTCTTT